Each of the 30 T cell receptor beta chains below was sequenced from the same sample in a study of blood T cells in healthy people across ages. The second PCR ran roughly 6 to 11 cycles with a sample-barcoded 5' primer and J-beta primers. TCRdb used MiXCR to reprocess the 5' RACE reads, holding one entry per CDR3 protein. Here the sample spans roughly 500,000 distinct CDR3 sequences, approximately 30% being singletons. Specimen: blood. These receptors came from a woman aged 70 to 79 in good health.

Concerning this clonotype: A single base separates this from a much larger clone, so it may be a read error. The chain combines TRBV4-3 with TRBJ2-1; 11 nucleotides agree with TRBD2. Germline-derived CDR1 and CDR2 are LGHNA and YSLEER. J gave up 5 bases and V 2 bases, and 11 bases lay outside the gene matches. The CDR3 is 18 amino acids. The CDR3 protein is CASSQRLAGGTKNNEQFF. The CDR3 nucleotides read TGCGCCAGCAGCCAAAGATTAGCGGGGGGGACTAAGAACAATGAGCAGTTCTTC.

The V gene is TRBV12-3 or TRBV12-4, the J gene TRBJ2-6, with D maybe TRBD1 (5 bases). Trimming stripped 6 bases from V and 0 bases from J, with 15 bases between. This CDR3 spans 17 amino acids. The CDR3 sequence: CASRPAVGPSGANVLTF. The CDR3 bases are TGTGCCAGCAGACCAGCTGTGGGGCCCTCTGGGGCCAACGTCCTGACTTTC.

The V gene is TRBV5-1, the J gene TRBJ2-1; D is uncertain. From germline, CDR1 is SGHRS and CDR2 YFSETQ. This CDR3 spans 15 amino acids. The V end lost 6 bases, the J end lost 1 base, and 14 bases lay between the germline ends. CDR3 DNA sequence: TGCGCCAGCACCCCTTACGCGGAATCCTACAATGAGCAGTTCTTC. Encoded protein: CASTPYAESYNEQFF.

The CDR3 spells CASSIPLTQPLSYEQYF. In nucleotides, the CDR3 is TGTGCCAGCAGCATCCCGTTGACTCAGCCTCTGTCCTACGAGCAGTACTTC. The chain joins TRBV21-1 to TRBJ2-5; the table's D call, TRBD1, has no DNA check behind it. The DNA end is a closer match to TRBJ2-7, so the J assignment may be wrong. TRBV21-1 counts as a pseudogene. This CDR3 contains 17 residues.

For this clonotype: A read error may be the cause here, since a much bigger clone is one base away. The CDR3 DNA reads TGTGCCAGCAGCCCGACAGGGGCCTACGAGCAGTACTTC. It is translated as CASSPTGAYEQYF. This sequence joins TRBV12-3 or TRBV12-4 and TRBJ2-7; 8 positions match TRBD1. The CDR3 has 13 residues. V gave up 6 bases and J gave up 2 bases; unmatched junction bases: 3.

In DNA, the CDR3 is TGTGCCAGCAGTCAGTACACAGGGCGCACTGAAGCTTTCTTT. Translating gives CASSQYTGRTEAFF. The V and J genes are TRBV4-2 and TRBJ1-1; weak D call: TRBD1 (6 bases). V was cut by 6 bases and J by 4 bases, with 15 bases left in between. Germline V gene data show CDR1 as LGHNA and CDR2 as YNFKEQ. The CDR3 covers 14 residues.

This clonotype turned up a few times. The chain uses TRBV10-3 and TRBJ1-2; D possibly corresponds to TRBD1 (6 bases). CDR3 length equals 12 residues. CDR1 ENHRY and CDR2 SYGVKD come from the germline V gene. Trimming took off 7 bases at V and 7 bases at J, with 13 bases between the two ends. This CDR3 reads CAIKGTLGGYTF. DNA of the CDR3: TGTGCCATCAAAGGGACACTGGGTGGCTACACCTTC.

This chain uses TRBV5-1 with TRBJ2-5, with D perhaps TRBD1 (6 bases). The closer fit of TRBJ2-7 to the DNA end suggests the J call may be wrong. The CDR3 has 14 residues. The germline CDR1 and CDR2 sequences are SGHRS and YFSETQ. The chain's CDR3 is CASYIQQGSYEQYF. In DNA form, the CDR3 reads TGCGCCAGCTACATACAACAGGGATCCTACGAGCAGTACTTC.

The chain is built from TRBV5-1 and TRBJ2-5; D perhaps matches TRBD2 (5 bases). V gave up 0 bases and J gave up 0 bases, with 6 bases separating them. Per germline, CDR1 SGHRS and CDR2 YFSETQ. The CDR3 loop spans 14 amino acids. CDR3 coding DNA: TGCGCCAGCAGCTTGGGGGAGAACCAAGAGACCCAGTACTTC. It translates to CASSLGENQETQYF.

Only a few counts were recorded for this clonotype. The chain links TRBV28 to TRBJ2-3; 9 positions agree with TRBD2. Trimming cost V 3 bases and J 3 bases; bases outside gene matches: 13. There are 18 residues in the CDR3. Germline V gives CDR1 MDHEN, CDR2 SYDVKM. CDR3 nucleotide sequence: TGTGCCAGCAGTTTTTCTCTCGGTAGCGGGGGTTTTACAGATACGCAGTATTTT. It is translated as CASSFSLGSGGFTDTQYF.

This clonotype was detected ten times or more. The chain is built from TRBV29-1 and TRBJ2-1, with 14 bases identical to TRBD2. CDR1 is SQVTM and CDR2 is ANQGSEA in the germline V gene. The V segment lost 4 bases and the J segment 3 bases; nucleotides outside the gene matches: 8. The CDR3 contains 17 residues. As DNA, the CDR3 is TGCAGCGTTGGAGGGACTAGCGGGGGCCTCGTCTACAATGAGCAGTTCTTC. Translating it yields CSVGGTSGGLVYNEQFF.

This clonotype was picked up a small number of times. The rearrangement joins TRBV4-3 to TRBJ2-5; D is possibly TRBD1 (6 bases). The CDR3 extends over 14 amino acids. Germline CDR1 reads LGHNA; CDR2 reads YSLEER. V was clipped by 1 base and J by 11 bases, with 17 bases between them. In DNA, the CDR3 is TGCGCCAGCAGCCAAGTACCAGGGGCCCCGAAGCAGTACTTC. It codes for CASSQVPGAPKQYF.

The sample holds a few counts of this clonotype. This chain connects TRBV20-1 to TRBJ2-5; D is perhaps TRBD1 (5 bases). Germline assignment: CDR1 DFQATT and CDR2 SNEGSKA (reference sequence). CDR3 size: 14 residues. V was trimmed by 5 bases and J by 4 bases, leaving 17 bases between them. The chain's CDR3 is CSAAGADRSETQYF. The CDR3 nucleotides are TGCAGTGCTGCCGGCGCCGACAGATCAGAGACCCAGTACTTC.

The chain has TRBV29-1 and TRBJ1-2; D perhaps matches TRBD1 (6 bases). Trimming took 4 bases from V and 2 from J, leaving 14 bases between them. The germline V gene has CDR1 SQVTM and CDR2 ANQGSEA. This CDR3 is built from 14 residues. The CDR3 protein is CSVGVGGWNYGYTF. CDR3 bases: TGCAGCGTTGGGGTGGGGGGCTGGAACTATGGCTACACCTTC. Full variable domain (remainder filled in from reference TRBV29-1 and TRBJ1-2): SAVISQKPSRDICQRGTSLTIQCQVDSQVTMMFWYRQQPGQSLTLIATANQGSEATYESGFVIDKFPISRPNLTFSTLTVSNMSPEDSSIYLCSVGVGGWNYGYTFGSGTRLTVV.

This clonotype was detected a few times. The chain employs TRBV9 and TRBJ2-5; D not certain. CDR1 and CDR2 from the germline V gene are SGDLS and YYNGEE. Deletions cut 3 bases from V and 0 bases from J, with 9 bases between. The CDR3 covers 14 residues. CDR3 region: CASSATSYQETQYF. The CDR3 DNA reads TGTGCCAGCAGCGCAACGTCTTACCAAGAGACCCAGTACTTC. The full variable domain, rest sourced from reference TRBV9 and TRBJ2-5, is DSGVTQTPKHLITATGQRVTLRCSPRSGDLSVYWYQQSLDQGLQFLIQYYNGEERAKGNILERFSAQQFPDLHSELNLSSLELGDSALYFCASSATSYQETQYFGPGTRLLVL.

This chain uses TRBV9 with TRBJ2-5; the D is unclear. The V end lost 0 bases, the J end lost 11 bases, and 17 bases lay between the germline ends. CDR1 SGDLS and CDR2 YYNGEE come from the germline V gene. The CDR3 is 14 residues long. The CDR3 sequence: CASSVAPGVGKQYF. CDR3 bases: TGTGCCAGCAGCGTAGCCCCAGGAGTGGGGAAGCAGTACTTC.

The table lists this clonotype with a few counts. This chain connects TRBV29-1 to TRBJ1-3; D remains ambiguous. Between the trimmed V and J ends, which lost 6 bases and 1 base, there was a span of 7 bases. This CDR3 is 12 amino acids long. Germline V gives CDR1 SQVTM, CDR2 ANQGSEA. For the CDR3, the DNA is TGCAGCGTATCCATATCTGGAAACACCATATATTTT. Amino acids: CSVSISGNTIYF.

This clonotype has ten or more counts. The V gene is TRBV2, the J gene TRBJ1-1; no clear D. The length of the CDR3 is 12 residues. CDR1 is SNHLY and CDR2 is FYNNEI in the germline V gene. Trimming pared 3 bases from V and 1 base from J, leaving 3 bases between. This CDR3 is CASSDRNTEAFF. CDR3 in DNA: TGTGCCAGCAGTGACAGGAACACTGAAGCTTTCTTT.

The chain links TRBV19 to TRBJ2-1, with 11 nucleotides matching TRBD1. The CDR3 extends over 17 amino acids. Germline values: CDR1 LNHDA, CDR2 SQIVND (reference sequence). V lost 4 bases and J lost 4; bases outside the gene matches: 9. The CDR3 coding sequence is TGTGCCAGTAGTACCCGGACAGGGGGCGGGCAATACAATGAGCAGTTCTTC. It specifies CASSTRTGGGQYNEQFF.

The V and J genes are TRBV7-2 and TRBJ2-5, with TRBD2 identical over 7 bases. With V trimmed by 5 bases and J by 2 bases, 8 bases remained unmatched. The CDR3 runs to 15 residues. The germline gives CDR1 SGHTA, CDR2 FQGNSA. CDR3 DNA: TGTGCCAGCAGCCCCCACCCGGGGGGACAAGAGACCCAGTACTTC. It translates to CASSPHPGGQETQYF.

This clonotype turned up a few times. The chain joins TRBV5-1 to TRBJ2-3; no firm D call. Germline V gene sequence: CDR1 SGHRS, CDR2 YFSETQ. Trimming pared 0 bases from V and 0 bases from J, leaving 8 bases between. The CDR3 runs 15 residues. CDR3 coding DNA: TGCGCCAGCAGCTTGGTTGCGGCGAGCACAGATACGCAGTATTTT. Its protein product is CASSLVAASTDTQYF.

The CDR3 DNA reads TGCAGTGCTAGGGGACCTACTATACCGGGGCAGTTCTTC. This translates into CSARGPTIPGQFF. This sequence joins TRBV20-1 and TRBJ2-1; perhaps D is TRBD1 or TRBD2 (5 bases each). The CDR3 is 13 amino acids. V was pared by 3 bases and J by 12 bases, with 18 bases between. The germline V gene has CDR1 DFQATT and CDR2 SNEGSKA (reference sequence).

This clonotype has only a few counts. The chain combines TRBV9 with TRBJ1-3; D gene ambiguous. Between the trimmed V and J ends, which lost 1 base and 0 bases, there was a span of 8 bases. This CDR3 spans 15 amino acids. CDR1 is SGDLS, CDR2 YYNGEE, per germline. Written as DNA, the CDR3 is TGTGCCAGCAGCGTAAACCCTTACTCTGGAAACACCATATATTTT. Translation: CASSVNPYSGNTIYF.

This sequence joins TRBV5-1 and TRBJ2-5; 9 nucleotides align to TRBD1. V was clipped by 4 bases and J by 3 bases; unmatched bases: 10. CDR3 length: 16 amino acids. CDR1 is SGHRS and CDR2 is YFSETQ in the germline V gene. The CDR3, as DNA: TGCGCCAGCAGCCTCCTGATGACAGGGGGGGAAGAGACCCAGTACTTC. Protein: CASSLLMTGGEETQYF.

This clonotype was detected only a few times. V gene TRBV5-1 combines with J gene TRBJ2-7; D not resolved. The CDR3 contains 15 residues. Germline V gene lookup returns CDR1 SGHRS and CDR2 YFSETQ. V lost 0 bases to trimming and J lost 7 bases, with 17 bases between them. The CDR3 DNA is TGCGCCAGCAGCTTGGCCGAGACTGGGCTGGTGGAGCAGTACTTC. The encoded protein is CASSLAETGLVEQYF.

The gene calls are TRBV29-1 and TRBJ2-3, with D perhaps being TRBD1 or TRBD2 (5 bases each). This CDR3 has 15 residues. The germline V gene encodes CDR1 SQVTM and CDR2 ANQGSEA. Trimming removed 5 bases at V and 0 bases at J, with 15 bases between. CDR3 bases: TGCAGCGTTACGGGGCCAGTCTCTAGCACAGATACGCAGTATTTT. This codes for CSVTGPVSSTDTQYF.

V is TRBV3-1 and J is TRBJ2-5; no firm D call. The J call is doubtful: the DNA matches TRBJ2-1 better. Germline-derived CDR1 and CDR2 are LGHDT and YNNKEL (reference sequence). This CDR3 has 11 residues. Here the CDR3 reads CASSQQNEQFF. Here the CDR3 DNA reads TGTGCCAGCAGCCAACAAAATGAGCAGTTCTTC.

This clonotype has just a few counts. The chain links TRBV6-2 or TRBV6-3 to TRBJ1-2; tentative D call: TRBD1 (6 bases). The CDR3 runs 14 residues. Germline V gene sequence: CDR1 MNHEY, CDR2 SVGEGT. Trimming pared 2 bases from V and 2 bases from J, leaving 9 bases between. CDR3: CASSYGGQNYGYTF. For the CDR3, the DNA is TGTGCCAGCAGTTACGGGGGACAAAACTATGGCTACACCTTC.

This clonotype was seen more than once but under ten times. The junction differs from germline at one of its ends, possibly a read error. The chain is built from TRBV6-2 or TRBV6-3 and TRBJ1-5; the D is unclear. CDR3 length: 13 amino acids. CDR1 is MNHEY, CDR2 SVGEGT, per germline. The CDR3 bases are TGTACCAGCACCGAGAGTAGCAATCAGCCCCAGCATTTT. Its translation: CTSTESSNQPQHF.

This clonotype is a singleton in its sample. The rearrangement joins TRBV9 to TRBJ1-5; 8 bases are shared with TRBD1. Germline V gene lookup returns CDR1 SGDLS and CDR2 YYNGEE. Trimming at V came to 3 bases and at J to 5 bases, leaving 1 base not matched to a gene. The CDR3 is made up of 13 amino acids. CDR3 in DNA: TGTGCCAGCAGCGCGACAGGGGATCAGCCCCAGCATTTT. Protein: CASSATGDQPQHF.